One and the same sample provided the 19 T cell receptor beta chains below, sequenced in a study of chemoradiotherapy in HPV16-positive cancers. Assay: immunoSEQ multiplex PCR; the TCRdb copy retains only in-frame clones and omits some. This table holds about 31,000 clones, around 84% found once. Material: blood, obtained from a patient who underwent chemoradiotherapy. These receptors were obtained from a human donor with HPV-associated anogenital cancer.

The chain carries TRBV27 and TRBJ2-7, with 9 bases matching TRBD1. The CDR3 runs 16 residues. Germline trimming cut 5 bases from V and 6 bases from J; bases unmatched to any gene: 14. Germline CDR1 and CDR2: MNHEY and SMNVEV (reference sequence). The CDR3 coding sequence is TGTGCCAGCAGTCCCCCTCGTCCGGGACAGGGCGCCGAGCAGTACGTC. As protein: CASSPPRPGQGAEQYV.

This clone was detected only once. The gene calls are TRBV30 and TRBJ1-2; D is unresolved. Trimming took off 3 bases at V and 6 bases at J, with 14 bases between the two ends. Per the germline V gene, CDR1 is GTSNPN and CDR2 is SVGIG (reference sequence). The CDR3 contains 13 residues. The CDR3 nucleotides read TGTGCCTGGAGCCCGAACGGAGCGGATGGCTACACCTTC. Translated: CAWSPNGADGYTF.

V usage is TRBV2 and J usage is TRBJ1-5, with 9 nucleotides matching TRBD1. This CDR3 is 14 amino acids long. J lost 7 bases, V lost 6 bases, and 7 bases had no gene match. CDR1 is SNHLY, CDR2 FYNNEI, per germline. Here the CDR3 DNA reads TGTGCCAGCAGGATACAGGGGGCTAAGCAGCCCCAGCATTTT. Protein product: CASRIQGAKQPQHF.

This CDR3 is CASSLPRGQGGNEKLFF. CDR3 bases: TGTGCCAGCAGCTTACCCAGAGGACAGGGGGGCAATGAAAAACTGTTTTTT. This rearrangement joins TRBV7-9 to TRBJ1-4; TRBD1 matches 10 bases. CDR1 SEHNR and CDR2 FQNEAQ come from the germline V gene (reference sequence). The V gene end was trimmed by 2 bases and the J gene end by 5 bases; junction bases not matched to a gene: 8. This CDR3 has 17 residues.

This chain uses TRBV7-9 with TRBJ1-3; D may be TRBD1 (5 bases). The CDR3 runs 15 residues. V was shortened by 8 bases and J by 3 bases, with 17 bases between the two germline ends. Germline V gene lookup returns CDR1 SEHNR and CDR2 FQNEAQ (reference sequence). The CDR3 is CASGGVDSYGNTIYF. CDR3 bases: TGTGCCAGCGGGGGGGTTGACAGTTATGGAAACACCATATATTTT.

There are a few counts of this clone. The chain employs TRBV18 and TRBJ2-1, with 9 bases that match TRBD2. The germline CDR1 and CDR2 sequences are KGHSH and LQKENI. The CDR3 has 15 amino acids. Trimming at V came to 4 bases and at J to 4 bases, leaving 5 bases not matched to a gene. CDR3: CASSRSSGVYNEQFF. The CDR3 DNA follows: TGTGCCAGCTCACGCTCTAGCGGGGTTTACAATGAGCAGTTCTTC. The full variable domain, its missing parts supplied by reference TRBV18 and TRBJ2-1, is NAGVMQNPRHLVRRRGQEARLRCSPMKGHSHVYWYRQLPEEGLKFMVYLQKENIIDESGMPKERFSAEFPKEGPSILRIQQVVRGDSAAYFCASSRSSGVYNEQFFGPGTRLTVL.

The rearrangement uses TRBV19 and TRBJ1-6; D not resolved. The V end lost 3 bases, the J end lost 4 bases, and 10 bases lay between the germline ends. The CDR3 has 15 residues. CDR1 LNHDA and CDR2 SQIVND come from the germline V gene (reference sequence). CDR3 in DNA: TGTGCCAGTAGTATCTCCGGGATTTATAATTCACCCCTCCACTTT. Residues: CASSISGIYNSPLHF.

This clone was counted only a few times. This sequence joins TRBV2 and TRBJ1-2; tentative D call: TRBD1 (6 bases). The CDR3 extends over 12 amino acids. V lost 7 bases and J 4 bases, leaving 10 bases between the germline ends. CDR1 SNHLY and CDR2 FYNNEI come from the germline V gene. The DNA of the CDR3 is TGTGCCAGCACTGGACAGCTCTATGGCTACACCTTC. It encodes CASTGQLYGYTF.

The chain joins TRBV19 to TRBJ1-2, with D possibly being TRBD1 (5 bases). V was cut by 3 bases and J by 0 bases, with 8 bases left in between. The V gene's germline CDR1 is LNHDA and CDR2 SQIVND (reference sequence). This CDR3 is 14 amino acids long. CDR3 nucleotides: TGTGCCAGTAGTATGCAGACAGCTAACTATGGCTACACCTTC. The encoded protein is CASSMQTANYGYTF.

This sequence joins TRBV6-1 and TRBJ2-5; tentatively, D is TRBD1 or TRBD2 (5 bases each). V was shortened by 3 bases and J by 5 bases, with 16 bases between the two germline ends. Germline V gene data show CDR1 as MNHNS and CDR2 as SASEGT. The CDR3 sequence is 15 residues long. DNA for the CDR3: TGTGCCAGCAGTGACGCAGGGACGAGGGAGGAGACCCAGTACTTC. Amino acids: CASSDAGTREETQYF.

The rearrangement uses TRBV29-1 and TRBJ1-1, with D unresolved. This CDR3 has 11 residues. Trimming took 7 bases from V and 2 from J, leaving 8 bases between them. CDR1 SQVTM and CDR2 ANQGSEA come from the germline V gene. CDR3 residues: CSGEENTEAFF. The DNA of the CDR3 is TGCAGCGGGGAGGAAAACACTGAAGCTTTCTTT.

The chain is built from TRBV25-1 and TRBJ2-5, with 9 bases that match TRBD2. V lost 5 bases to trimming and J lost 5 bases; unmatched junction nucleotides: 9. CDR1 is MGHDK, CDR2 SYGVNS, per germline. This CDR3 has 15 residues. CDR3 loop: CASSFRRGGRETQYF. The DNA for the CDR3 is TGTGCCAGCAGTTTCAGGCGGGGGGGCCGGGAGACCCAGTACTTC.

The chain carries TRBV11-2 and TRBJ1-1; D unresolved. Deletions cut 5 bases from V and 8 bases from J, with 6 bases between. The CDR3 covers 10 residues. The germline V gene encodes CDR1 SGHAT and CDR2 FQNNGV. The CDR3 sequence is CASSRREAFF. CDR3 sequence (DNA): TGTGCCAGCAGCCGTAGAGAAGCTTTCTTT.

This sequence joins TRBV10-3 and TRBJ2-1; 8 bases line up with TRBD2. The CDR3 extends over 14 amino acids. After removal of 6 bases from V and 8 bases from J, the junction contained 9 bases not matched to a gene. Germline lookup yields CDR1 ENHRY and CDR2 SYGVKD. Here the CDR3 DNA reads TGTGCCATCAGCACGAGGCGGGGGGTCGATGAGCAGTTCTTC. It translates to CAISTRRGVDEQFF.

The CDR3 DNA is TGTGCCAGCAGTGGGGGGAGGGACAGGGCTTCATATGGCTACACCTTC. Translated: CASSGGRDRASYGYTF. The chain uses TRBV6-1 and TRBJ1-2; 9 nucleotides agree with TRBD1. The CDR3 consists of 16 residues. Germline CDR1 is MNHNS and CDR2 is SASEGT. Trimming removed 4 bases from V and 5 bases from J; junction bases left unmatched: 11.

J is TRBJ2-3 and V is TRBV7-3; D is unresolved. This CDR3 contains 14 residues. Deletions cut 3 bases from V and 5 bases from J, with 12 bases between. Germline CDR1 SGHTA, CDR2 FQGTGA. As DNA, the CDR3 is TGTGCCAGCAGCTTCCGTGGCTCCCGAGATACGCAGTATTTT. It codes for CASSFRGSRDTQYF.

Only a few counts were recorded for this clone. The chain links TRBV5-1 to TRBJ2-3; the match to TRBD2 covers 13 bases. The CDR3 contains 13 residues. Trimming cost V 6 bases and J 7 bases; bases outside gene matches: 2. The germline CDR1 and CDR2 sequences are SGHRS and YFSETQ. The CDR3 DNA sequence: TGCGCCAGCACGACTAGCGGGGGGAATACGCAGTATTTT. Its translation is CASTTSGGNTQYF.

DNA of the CDR3: TGTGCCAGCAGCTTGGCATCAGGGAGTAGCTATGGCTACACCTTC. It specifies CASSLASGSSYGYTF. J is TRBJ1-2 and V is TRBV5-6, with D tentatively TRBD1 (5 bases). This CDR3 has 15 residues. Looked up from germline, CDR1 is SGHDT and CDR2 is YYEEEE. With 0 bases removed from V and 4 bases from J, the gap between germline ends came to 13 bases.

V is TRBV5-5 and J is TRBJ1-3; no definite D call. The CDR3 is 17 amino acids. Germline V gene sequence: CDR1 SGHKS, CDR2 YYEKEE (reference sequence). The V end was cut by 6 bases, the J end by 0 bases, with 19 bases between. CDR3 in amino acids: CASTRLDPTSSGNTIYF. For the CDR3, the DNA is TGTGCCAGCACCCGCCTGGACCCAACCTCCTCTGGAAACACCATATATTTT.